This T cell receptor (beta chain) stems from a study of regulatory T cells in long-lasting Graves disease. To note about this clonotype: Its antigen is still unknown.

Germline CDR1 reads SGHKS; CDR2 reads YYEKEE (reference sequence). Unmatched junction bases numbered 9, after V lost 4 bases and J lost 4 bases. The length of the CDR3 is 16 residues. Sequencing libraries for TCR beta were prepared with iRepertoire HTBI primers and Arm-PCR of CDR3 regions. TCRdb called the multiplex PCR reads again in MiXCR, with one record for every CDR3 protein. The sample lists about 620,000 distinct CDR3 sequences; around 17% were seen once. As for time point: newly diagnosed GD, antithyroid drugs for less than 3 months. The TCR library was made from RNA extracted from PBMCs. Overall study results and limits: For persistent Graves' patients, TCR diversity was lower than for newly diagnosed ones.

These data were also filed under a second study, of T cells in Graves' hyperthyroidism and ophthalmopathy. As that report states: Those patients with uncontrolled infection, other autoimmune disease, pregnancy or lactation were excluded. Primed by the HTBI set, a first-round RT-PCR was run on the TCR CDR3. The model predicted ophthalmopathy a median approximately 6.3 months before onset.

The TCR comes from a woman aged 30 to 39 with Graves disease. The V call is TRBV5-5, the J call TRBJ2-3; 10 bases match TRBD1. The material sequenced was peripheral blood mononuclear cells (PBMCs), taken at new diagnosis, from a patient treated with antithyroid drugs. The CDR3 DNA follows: TGTGCCAGCAGCACACCCCTCGGACAGGGGGCAGATACGCAGTATTTT. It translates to CASSTPLGQGADTQYF.